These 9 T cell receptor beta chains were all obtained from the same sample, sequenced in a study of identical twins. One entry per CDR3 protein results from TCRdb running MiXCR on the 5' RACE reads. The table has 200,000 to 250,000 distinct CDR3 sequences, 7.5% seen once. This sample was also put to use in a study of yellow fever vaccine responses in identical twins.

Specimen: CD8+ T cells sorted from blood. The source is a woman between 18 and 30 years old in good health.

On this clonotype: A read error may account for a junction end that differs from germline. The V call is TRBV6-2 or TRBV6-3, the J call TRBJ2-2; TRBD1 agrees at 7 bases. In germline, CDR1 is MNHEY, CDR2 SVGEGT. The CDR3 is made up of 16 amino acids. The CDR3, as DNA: TGTGCCAGCAGGGAGCTGACAGGGCCTTATACCGGGGAGCTGGTTTTT. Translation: CASRELTGPYTGELVF.

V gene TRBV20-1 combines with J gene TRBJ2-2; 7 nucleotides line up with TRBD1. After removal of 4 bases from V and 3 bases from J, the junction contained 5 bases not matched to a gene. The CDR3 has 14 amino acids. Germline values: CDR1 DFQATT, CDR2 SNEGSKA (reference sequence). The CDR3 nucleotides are TGCAGTGCTATTCCGGGACAGTACACCGGGGAGCTGTTTTTT. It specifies CSAIPGQYTGELFF.

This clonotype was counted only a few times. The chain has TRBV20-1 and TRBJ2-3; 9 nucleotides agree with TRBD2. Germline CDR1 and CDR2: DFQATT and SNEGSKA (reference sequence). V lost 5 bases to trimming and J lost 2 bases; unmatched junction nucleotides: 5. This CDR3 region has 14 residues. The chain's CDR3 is CSAPSGGITDTQYF. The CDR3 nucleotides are TGCAGTGCTCCGAGCGGGGGGATCACAGATACGCAGTATTTT.

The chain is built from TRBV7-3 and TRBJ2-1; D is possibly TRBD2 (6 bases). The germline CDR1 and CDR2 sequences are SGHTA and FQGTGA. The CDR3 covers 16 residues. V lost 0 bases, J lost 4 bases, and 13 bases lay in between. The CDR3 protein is CASSLTGGSLYNEQFF. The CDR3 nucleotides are TGTGCCAGCAGCTTAACCGGAGGGAGCCTTTACAATGAGCAGTTCTTC.

CDR3: CASSLGAYQPQHF. The CDR3 DNA is TGTGCCAGCAGTTTAGGGGCCTATCAGCCCCAGCATTTT. The chain links TRBV27 to TRBJ1-5, with a weak D call TRBD1 (5 bases). V lost 2 bases and J lost 5, with 7 bases in between. This CDR3 region has 13 residues. The germline CDR1 and CDR2 sequences are MNHEY and SMNVEV (reference sequence).

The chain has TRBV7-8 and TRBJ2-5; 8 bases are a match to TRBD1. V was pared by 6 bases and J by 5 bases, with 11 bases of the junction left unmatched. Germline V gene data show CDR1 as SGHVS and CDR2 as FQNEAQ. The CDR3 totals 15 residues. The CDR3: CASRPPDRGRETQYF. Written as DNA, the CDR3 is TGTGCCAGCAGGCCTCCAGACAGGGGTAGGGAGACCCAGTACTTC. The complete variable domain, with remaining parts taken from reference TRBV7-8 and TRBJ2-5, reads GAGVSQSPRYKVAKRGQDVALRCDPISGHVSLFWYQQALGQGPEFLTYFQNEAQLDKSGLPSDRFFAERPEGSVSTLKIQRTQQEDSAVYLCASRPPDRGRETQYFGPGTRLLVL.

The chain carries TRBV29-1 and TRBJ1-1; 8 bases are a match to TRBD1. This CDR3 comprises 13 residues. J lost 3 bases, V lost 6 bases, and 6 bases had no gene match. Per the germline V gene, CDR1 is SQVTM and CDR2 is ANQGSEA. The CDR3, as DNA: TGCAGCGTCGACGAGACAGGGGACACTGAAGCTTTCTTT. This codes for CSVDETGDTEAFF.

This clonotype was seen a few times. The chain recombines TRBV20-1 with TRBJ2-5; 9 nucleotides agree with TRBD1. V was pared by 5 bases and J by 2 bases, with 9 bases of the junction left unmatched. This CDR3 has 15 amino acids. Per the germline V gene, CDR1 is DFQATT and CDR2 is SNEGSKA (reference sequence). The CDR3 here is CSASPDRGEQETQYF. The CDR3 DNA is TGCAGTGCTTCTCCGGACAGGGGAGAACAAGAGACCCAGTACTTC.

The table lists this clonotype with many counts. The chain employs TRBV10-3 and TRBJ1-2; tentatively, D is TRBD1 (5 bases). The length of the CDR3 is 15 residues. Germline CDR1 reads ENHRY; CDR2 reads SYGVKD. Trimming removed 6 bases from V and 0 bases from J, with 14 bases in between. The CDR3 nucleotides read TGTGCCATCAGCGGGGACCTACCTTCTAACTATGGCTACACCTTC. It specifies CAISGDLPSNYGYTF.